Given below is one T cell receptor (beta chain) in context. Antigen specificity is unknown. Sequencing libraries made from TCR beta cDNA carried unique molecular identifiers. MiXCR, run by TCRdb on the PCR reads, gives a single entry per CDR3 protein. The sample contains about half a million distinct CDR3 sequences, less than 45% of which appear only once. This sample is drawn from a study of post-analysis software for immune sequencing data. CDR1 and CDR2 (germline): SGHTA, FQGTGA. The CDR3 length is 19 residues. Trimming took 0 bases from V and 4 from J, leaving 21 bases between them. Overall study findings and caveats: Roughly 5 TRBV segments occurring more often in patients than controls included TRBV5-6, TRBV5-1 and TRBV20-1.

The chain is built from TRBV7-3 and TRBJ2-2; tentatively, D is TRBD1 (5 bases). The specimen was blood. This clonotype was sampled from a girl between 5 and 17 years old with multiple sclerosis. For the CDR3, the DNA is TGTGCCAGCAGCTTAACGTCGGCTAGGGGAAAAGGAACCACCGGGGAGCTGTTTTTT. Translated: CASSLTSARGKGTTGELFF.